The 14 T cell receptor beta chains given below trace back to one sample, sequenced in a study of T-cell reconstitution after alpha-beta-depleted transplantation in children. The library targeted TCRbeta and was prepared with unique molecular identifiers. TCRdb re-derived calls from the PCR reads in MiXCR, one entry per CDR3 protein. The repertoire holds 200,000 to 250,000 distinct CDR3 sequences, about a tenth seen once, with over 5% in the top ten. Material: PBMCs from the stem cell graft donor, obtained from the stem cell graft. These receptor sequences come from a human donor who donated a stem cell graft to a child with acute lymphoblastic leukemia.

V gene TRBV10-3 combines with J gene TRBJ2-7; D might be TRBD1 or TRBD2, each matching 6 bases. Germline loops: CDR1 ENHRY, CDR2 SYGVKD. V was clipped by 4 bases and J by 7 bases, with 8 bases between them. The CDR3 is made up of 11 amino acids. CDR3 in amino acids: CAISVGGEQYF. DNA of the CDR3: TGTGCCATCAGTGTAGGGGGGGAGCAGTACTTC.

This clonotype came up a few times. The chain couples TRBV20-1 to TRBJ1-5; D gene unclear. Trimming removed 2 bases at V and 1 base at J, with 9 bases between. The germline CDR1 and CDR2 sequences are DFQATT and SNEGSKA (reference sequence). The CDR3 extends over 14 amino acids. The CDR3 nucleotides are TGCAGTGCTAGATCGGGAGAGAGCAATCAGCCCCAGCATTTT. Amino acids: CSARSGESNQPQHF.

At least ten counts were recorded for this clonotype. The chain recombines TRBV18 with TRBJ2-7, with unresolved D. Trimming shortened V by 3 bases and J by 6 bases, and 12 bases separated the two germline ends. This CDR3 is 13 amino acids long. Germline values: CDR1 KGHSH, CDR2 LQKENI. CDR3 nucleotides: TGTGCCAGCTCACCGGGGTTAGCCGCCGAGCAGTACTTC. Its protein is CASSPGLAAEQYF.

This clonotype has just a few counts. The genes are TRBV25-1 and TRBJ2-7; TRBD2 matches 7 bases. The length of the CDR3 is 13 residues. CDR1 MGHDK and CDR2 SYGVNS come from the germline V gene. Unmatched junction bases numbered 14, after V lost 11 bases and J lost 7 bases. This chain's CDR3 is CASFGGGVTEQYF. CDR3 in DNA: TGTGCCTCCTTTGGGGGGGGTGTGACGGAGCAGTACTTC.

This clonotype showed up just a few times. The CDR3 is CASSHGTDNTGELFF. CDR3 coding DNA: TGCGCCAGCAGCCACGGGACAGACAACACCGGGGAGCTGTTTTTT. The chain employs TRBV5-1 and TRBJ2-2; 7 positions agree with TRBD1. Germline V gene data show CDR1 as SGHRS and CDR2 as YFSETQ. The CDR3 loop spans 15 amino acids. The V segment lost 4 bases and the J segment 2 bases; nucleotides outside the gene matches: 5.

This clonotype showed up many times. CDR3 coding DNA: TGCAGTGCACTAGACAGGATCGCTAATGAAAAACTGTTTTTT. The encoded protein is CSALDRIANEKLFF. The J gene is TRBJ1-4, the V gene TRBV20-1; D possibly corresponds to TRBD1 (6 bases). CDR1 is DFQATT and CDR2 is SNEGSKA in the germline V gene (reference sequence). The CDR3 consists of 14 residues. The V and J ends lost 6 bases and 3 bases respectively, with 14 bases between them.

V and J are TRBV5-1 and TRBJ2-1; TRBD2 matches 8 bases. The J segment lost 9 bases and the V segment lost 4 bases, leaving 12 bases of the junction unmatched. Germline values: CDR1 SGHRS, CDR2 YFSETQ. The CDR3 is 15 amino acids. CDR3 coding DNA: TGCGCCAGCAGCCCCCGGGGGGGGTCGGGATTTGAGCAGTTCTTC. Protein sequence: CASSPRGGSGFEQFF.

This clonotype was counted many times. The rearrangement uses TRBV12-3 or TRBV12-4 and TRBJ2-1, with D possibly being TRBD1 (6 bases). The V end was cut by 2 bases, the J end by 6 bases, with 11 bases between. The CDR3 totals 14 residues. The CDR3 DNA reads TGTGCCAGCAGTTTAAACAGGGAAATCAATGAGCAGTTCTTC. This translates into CASSLNREINEQFF.

This clonotype was seen a handful of times. CDR3 in DNA: TGTGCCAGCAGCTTAAGATTTCAGGGTCTTCGCGGGGAGCTGTTTTTT. Translated, it gives CASSLRFQGLRGELFF. This chain connects TRBV11-2 to TRBJ2-2; tentative D call: TRBD1 (5 bases). Trimming stripped 2 bases from V and 7 bases from J, with 17 bases between. This CDR3 contains 16 residues. Germline V gene sequence: CDR1 SGHAT, CDR2 FQNNGV.

In this sample, this clonotype turned up many times. The chain uses TRBV20-1 and TRBJ2-3, with D possibly being TRBD1 or TRBD2 (7 bases each). The CDR3 spans 15 residues. Per germline, CDR1 DFQATT and CDR2 SNEGSKA (reference sequence). V lost 6 bases and J 2 bases, leaving 18 bases between the germline ends. The CDR3 region is CSAEAGQIDTDTQYF. The DNA for the CDR3 is TGCAGTGCCGAAGCGGGACAGATAGACACAGATACGCAGTATTTT.

This clonotype occurred many times. This chain connects TRBV25-1 to TRBJ2-7, with D hard to call. Per germline, CDR1 MGHDK and CDR2 SYGVNS. The CDR3 runs to 11 residues. V lost 8 bases and J lost 3, with 8 bases in between. The CDR3 DNA is TGTGCCAGCTCCGGGTTCTACGAGCAGTACTTC. It codes for CASSGFYEQYF.

The table lists this clonotype with a few counts. The chain employs TRBV5-6 and TRBJ1-5; 9 bases line up with TRBD1. This CDR3 region has 17 residues. V shed 4 bases and J 7 bases; nucleotides not matched to a gene: 15. In germline, CDR1 is SGHDT, CDR2 YYEEEE. CDR3 residues: CASSPYPRTGENQPQHF. In DNA, the CDR3 is TGTGCCAGCAGCCCGTACCCCCGGACAGGGGAGAACCAGCCCCAGCATTTT.

This clonotype has a handful of counts. The gene calls are TRBV20-1 and TRBJ2-1; 14 nucleotides align to TRBD2. The junction had 3 bases not matched to a gene; V was cut back by 5 bases and J by 6 bases. This CDR3 is built from 14 residues. In germline, CDR1 is DFQATT, CDR2 SNEGSKA (reference sequence). The CDR3 reads CSAEGLAGVNEQFF. The CDR3 DNA reads as TGCAGTGCTGAGGGACTAGCGGGGGTCAATGAGCAGTTCTTC.

The chain carries TRBV4-2 and TRBJ2-5, with 7 bases lining up with TRBD2. V lost 5 bases to trimming and J lost 5 bases; unmatched junction nucleotides: 11. The CDR3 has 15 amino acids. Germline CDR1 and CDR2: LGHNA and YNFKEQ. For the CDR3, the DNA is TGTGCCAGCAGCTATGCTAGCGGAAAGGGTGAGACCCAGTACTTC. Its protein product is CASSYASGKGETQYF.